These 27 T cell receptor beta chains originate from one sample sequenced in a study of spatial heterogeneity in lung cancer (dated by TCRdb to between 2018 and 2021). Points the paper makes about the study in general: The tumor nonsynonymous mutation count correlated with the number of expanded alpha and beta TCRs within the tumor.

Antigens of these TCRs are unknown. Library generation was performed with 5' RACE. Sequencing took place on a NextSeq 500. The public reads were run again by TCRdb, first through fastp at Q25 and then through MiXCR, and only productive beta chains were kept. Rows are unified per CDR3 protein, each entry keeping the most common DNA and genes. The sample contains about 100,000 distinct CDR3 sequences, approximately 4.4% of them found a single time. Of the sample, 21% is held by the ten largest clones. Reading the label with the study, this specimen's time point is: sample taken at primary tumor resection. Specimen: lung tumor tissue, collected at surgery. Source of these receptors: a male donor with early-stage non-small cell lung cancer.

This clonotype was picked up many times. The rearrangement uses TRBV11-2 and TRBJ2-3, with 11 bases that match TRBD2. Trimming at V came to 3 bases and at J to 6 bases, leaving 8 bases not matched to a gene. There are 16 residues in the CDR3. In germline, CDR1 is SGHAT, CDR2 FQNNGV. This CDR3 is CASSFLAGGSRDTQYF. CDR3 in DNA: TGTGCCAGCAGCTTCCTAGCGGGAGGCTCGAGGGATACGCAGTATTTT.

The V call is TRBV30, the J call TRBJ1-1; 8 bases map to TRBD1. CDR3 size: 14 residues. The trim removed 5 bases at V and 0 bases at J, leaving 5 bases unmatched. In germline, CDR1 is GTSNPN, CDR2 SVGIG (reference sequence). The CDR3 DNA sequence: TGTGCCTGGGCCAACAGGGGGGTGAACACTGAAGCTTTCTTT. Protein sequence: CAWANRGVNTEAFF.

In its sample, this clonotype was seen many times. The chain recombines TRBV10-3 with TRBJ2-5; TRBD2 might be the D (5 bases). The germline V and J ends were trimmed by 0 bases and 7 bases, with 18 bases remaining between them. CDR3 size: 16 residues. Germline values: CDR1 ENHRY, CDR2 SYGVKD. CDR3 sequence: CAISESKFTKRGTQYF. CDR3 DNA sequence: TGTGCCATCAGTGAGTCGAAATTTACGAAACGGGGGACCCAGTACTTC.

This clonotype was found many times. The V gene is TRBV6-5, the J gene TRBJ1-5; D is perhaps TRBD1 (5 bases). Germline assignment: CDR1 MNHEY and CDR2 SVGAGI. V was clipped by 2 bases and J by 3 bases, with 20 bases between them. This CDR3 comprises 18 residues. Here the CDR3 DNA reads TGTGCCAGCAGTTACGGAACCCCACATGGGGGATCCAATCAGCCCCAGCATTTT. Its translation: CASSYGTPHGGSNQPQHF.

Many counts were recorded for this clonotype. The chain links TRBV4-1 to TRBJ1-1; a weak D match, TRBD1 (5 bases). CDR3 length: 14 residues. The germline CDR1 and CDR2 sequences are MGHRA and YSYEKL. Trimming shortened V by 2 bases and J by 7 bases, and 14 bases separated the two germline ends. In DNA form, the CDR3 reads TGCGCCAGCAGCCAACCGGGACGGAAAATTGAAGCTTTCTTT. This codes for CASSQPGRKIEAFF.

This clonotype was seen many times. The CDR3 protein is CAGGRGHKNIQYF. The CDR3 bases are TGTGCCGGGGGCCGGGGACACAAAAACATTCAGTACTTC. The chain joins TRBV2 to TRBJ2-4; tentatively, D is TRBD1 (6 bases). The germline V and J ends were trimmed by 11 bases and 3 bases, with 14 bases remaining between them. The CDR3 has 13 amino acids. The germline CDR1 and CDR2 sequences are SNHLY and FYNNEI.

The CDR3 bases are TGTGCCAGCAGCCAAGTATCCAGGTGGACTGAAGCTTTCTTT. Protein: CASSQVSRWTEAFF. The chain recombines TRBV14 with TRBJ1-1; no clear D gene. This CDR3 is built from 14 residues. Germline V CDR1 and CDR2: SGHDN, FVKESK. Trimming shortened V by 1 base and J by 5 bases, and 11 bases separated the two germline ends.

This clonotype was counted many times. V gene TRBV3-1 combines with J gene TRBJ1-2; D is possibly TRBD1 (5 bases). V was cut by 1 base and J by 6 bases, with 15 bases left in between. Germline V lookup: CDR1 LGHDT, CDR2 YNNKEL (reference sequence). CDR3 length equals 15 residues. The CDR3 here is CASSQVVGREDGYTF. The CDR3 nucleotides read TGTGCCAGCAGCCAAGTCGTCGGCAGGGAGGATGGCTACACCTTC.

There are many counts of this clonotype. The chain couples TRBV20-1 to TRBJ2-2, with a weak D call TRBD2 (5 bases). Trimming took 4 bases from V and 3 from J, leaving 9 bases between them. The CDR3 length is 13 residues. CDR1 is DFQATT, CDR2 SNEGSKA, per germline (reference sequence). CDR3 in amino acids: CSAISAYTGELFF. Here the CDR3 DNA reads TGCAGTGCTATTAGCGCTTACACCGGGGAGCTGTTTTTT.

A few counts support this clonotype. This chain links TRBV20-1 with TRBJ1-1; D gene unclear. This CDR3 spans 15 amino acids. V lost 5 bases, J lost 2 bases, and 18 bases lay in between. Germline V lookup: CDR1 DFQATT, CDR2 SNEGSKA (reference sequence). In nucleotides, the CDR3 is TGCAGTGCTGTGCTTTGGGGAGGGTCTAACACTGAAGCTTTCTTT. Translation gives CSAVLWGGSNTEAFF.

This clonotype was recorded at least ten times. The CDR3: CASSLQGALTEQFF. The CDR3 nucleotides are TGTGCCAGCAGTTTACAGGGGGCGCTTACTGAGCAGTTCTTC. This rearrangement joins TRBV28 to TRBJ2-1; 8 bases are a match to TRBD1. The CDR3 sequence is 14 residues long. J was trimmed by 9 bases and V by 2 bases; bases with no gene match: 6. Germline-derived CDR1 and CDR2 are MDHEN and SYDVKM.

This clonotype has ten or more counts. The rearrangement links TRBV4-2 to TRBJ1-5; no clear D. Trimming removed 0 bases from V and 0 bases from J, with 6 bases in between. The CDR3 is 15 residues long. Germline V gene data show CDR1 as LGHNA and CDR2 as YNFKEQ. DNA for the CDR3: TGTGCCAGCAGCCAAGAGGTTTCTAGCAATCAGCCCCAGCATTTT. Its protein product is CASSQEVSSNQPQHF.

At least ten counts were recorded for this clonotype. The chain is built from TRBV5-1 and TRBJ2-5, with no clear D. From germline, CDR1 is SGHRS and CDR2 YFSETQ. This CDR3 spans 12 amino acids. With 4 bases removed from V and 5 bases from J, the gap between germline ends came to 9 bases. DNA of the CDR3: TGCGCCAGCAGCCAGAACTCGGAGACCCAGTACTTC. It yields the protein CASSQNSETQYF.

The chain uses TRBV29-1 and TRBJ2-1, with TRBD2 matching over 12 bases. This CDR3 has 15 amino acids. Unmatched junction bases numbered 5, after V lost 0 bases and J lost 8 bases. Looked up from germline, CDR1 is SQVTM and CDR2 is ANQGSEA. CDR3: CSVEDRLAGVDEQFF. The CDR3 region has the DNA TGCAGCGTTGAAGATAGACTAGCGGGAGTCGATGAGCAGTTCTTC.

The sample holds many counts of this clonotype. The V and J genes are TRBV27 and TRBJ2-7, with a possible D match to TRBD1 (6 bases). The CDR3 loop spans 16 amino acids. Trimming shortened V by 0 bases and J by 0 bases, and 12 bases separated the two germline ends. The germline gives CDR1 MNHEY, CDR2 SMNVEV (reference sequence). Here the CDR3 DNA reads TGTGCCAGCAGTTTATCGGCAGGGGTTAGCTCCTACGAGCAGTACTTC. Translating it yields CASSLSAGVSSYEQYF.

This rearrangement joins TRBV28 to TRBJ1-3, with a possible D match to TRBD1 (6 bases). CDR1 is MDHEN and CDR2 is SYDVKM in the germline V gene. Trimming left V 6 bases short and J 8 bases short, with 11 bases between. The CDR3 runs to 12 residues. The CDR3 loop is CASSLTGYTIYF. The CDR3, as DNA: TGTGCCAGCAGCCTTACAGGGTACACCATATATTTT.

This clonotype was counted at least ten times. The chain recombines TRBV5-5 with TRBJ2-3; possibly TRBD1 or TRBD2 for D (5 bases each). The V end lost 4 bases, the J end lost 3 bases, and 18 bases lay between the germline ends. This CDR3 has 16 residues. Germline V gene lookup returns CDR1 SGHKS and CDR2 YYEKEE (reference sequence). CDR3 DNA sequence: TGTGCCAGCAGCAAGAGCCACAGCGAGGGGACAGATACGCAGTATTTT. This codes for CASSKSHSEGTDTQYF.

This chain's CDR3 is CASSVGAGATGNTIYF. DNA for the CDR3: TGTGCCAGCAGCGTAGGCGCGGGGGCAACCGGAAACACCATATATTTT. The rearrangement links TRBV9 to TRBJ1-3, with D possibly TRBD1 on 6 matching bases. CDR3 length: 16 amino acids. Trimming took off 0 bases at V and 4 bases at J, with 14 bases between the two ends. Germline lookup yields CDR1 SGDLS and CDR2 YYNGEE.

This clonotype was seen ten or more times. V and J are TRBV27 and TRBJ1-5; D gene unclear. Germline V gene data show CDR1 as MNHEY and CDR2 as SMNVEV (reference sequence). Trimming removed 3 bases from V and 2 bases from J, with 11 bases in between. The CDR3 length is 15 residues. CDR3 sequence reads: CASSFGGRGNQPQHF. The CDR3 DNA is TGTGCCAGCAGTTTTGGCGGGAGAGGCAATCAGCCCCAGCATTTT.

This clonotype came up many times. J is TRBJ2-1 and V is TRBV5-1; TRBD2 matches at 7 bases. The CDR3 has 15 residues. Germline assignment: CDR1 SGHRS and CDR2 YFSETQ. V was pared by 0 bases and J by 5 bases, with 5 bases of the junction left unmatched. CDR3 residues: CASSLGLADHNEQFF. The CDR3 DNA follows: TGCGCCAGCAGCTTGGGGCTAGCGGACCACAATGAGCAGTTCTTC.

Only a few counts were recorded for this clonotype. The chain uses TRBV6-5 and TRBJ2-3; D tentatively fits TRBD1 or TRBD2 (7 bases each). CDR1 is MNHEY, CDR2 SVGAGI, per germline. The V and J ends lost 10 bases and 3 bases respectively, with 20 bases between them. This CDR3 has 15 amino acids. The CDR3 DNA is TGTGCCACCCAGGGGGAGCGGGAAGGTACAGATACGCAGTATTTT. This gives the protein CATQGEREGTDTQYF.

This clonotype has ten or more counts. The CDR3 is CSARDRSTTNEKLFF. For the CDR3, the DNA is TGCAGTGCTAGAGACAGATCCACAACTAATGAAAAACTGTTTTTT. The V and J genes are TRBV20-1 and TRBJ1-4, with D unclear. Germline CDR1 and CDR2: DFQATT and SNEGSKA (reference sequence). The V and J ends lost 0 bases and 0 bases respectively, with 8 bases between them. The CDR3 spans 15 residues.

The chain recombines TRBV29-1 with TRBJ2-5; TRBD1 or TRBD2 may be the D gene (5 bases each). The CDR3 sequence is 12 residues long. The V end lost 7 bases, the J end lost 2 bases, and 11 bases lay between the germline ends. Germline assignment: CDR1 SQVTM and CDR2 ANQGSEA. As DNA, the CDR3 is TGCAGCGCTGGGTGGGGGCAAGAGACCCAGTACTTC. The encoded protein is CSAGWGQETQYF.

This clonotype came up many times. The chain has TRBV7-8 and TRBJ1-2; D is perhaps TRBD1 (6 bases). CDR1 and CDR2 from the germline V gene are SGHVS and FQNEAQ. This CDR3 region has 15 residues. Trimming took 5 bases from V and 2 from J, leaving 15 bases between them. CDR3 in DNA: TGTGCCAGCAGCCAGAGCCGGGGGGGCAACTATGGCTACACCTTC. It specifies CASSQSRGGNYGYTF.

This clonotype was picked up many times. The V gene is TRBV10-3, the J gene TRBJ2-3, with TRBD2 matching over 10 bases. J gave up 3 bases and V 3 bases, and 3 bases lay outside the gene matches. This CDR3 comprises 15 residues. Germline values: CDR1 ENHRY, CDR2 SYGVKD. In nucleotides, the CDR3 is TGTGCCATCAGTGATCTAGCGGGAGTGACAGATACGCAGTATTTT. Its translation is CAISDLAGVTDTQYF.

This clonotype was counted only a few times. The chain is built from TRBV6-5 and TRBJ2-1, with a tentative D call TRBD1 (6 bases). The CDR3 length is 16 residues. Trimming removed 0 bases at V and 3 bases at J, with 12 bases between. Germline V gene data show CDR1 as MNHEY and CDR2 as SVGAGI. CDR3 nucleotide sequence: TGTGCCAGCAGTTACTCCAGCGGACAGTTCTACAATGAGCAGTTCTTC. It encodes CASSYSSGQFYNEQFF.

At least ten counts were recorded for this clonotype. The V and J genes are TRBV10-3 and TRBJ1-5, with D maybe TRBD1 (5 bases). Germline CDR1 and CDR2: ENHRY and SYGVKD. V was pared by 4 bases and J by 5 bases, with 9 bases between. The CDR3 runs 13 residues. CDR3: CAISGATDQPQHF. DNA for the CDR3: TGTGCCATCAGTGGGGCGACAGATCAGCCCCAGCATTTT.